The present T cell receptor beta chain was sequenced within a study of blood T cells in healthy people across ages. V shed 3 bases and J shed 1 base, with 18 bases lying between them. The CDR3 sequence is 17 residues long. Germline-derived CDR1 and CDR2 are SGHVS and FQNEAQ. The authors ran a second PCR of about 7 to 11 cycles using a sample-barcoded 5' primer and a J-beta primer mix. One entry per CDR3 protein results from TCRdb running MiXCR on the 5' RACE reads. The table lists about 1.5 million distinct CDR3 sequences, approximately 42% of them singletons. The gene calls are TRBV7-8 and TRBJ1-1; maybe TRBD1 (6 bases). The receptor's source is a woman aged 18 to 35 in good health. Material for sequencing was blood. The CDR3 region is CASSFQGNGAENTEAFF. DNA of the CDR3: TGTGCCAGCAGCTTTCAGGGGAATGGGGCAGAGAACACTGAAGCTTTCTTT.